This T cell receptor beta chain originates from a study of T cell repertoires in cytomegalovirus infection. This clonotype was observed at least ten times. Its antigen is undetermined. Germline assignment: CDR1 MNHNS and CDR2 SASEGT. With 8 bases removed from V and 0 bases from J, the gap between germline ends came to 14 bases. The CDR3 is 14 residues long. TCRdb called the reads again in MiXCR, with one record for every CDR3 protein. The sample has just under 500,000 distinct CDR3 sequences, 33% seen once; the top ten hold roughly a sixth. The sequences come from cultured PBMCs, collected from culture after CMV antigen stimulation. This sequence was found in a human donor in good health (CMV status not recorded). Some clones in this sample may be carry-over from other donors' samples. The chain carries TRBV6-1 and TRBJ2-7; D not certain. CDR3 sequence: CASRLHLDSYEQYF. In DNA form, the CDR3 reads TGTGCCAGCCGGCTTCATCTGGACTCCTACGAGCAGTACTTC.